This T cell receptor (beta chain) was captured by sequencing in a study of tumor-infiltrating lymphocytes in localized non-small cell lung cancer (TCRdb year 2021). In terms of the full investigation: The cohort covered several histologies, both smokers and never-smokers, and patients whose samples were collected after neoadjuvant chemotherapy. Resected tumor tissue and uninvolved lung tissue described as non-adjacent to the tumor were contributed by each patient, with both tissues obtained from the same patient. Flow cytometry, multiplex immunofluorescence, RNA-seq, exome sequencing and proteomics were applied to the same patients as TCR sequencing, which was one of several integrated assays. In total, the ICON cohort was made up of about 160 surgical patients who had localized non-small cell lung cancer and whose tumors were resected. A total of approximately 50 patients were part of the paired comparison of immunoSEQ T-cell fraction between tumor and uninvolved lung.

Notes on this clone: The antigen it recognizes is unknown. Base-call qualities are not available, and no considerably larger clone is one nucleotide away.

ICON enrollment began in early 2016, and the last patient was enrolled in the second half of 2018. In a subcohort of around 72 patients, fresh tumor and matched uninvolved tissue were collected for in-depth immune analyses, with TCR sequencing among those analyses. No cell sorting was done, and TCR sequencing was instead run on DNA isolated from bulk tissue. What the study reported, not specific to this receptor: In line with immunofluorescence CD3 counts, TCRbeta sequencing supported higher T cell infiltration in tumors compared with uninvolved lung tissue. Assay coverage varied across patients depending on available tissue quantity, so only a subset of the cohort had TCR sequencing. No association of tumor T-cell fraction from TCR sequencing with recurrence-free survival was found (p = 0.61). Because different assays used different pieces of the same tissue, technical variation could not be distinguished from intratumor heterogeneity. TCR-derived T-cell fraction did not differ between the flow cytometry-defined immunotypes IM1 (good prognosis) and IM2 (poor prognosis).

The CDR3 contains 13 residues, cysteine and phenylalanine counted. Only CDR3 DNA is held: 39 bases, read in frame from base 1. The V end gives up 4 bases and the J end 2 bases, leaving 3 bases in the junction not matched to a gene. The germline V gene provides CDR1 SGHRS and CDR2 YFSETQ. The T-cell fraction in tumor and uninvolved lung tissue was provided by TCR sequencing with the immunoSEQ assay. On the study's bioinformatics: In the survival analysis, patients were divided into a high T-cell fraction group (upper tertile) and a low T-cell fraction group (lower two tertiles), and the two groups were compared using a log-rank test. A signed-rank test was used to test paired tumor versus uninvolved lung differences in T-cell fraction. TCRdb took over this immuneACCESS table, retaining in-frame rearrangements with V and J assigned. Such tables are incomplete; in checked studies, under half of the missing clones stem from an unresolved V gene, and the remainder is unexplained. V and J calls and clone size are given by that table; D and trimming were obtained from the DNA. The sample contains about 15,000 clones, roughly 75% of them found a single time. Of the sample, roughly 4% is held by the ten largest clones.

The sequenced material came from lung tumor tissue. Recombination connected TRBV5-1 to TRBJ2-7; TRBD1 fits 7 bases in the junction. The clonotype was recovered from a human donor with non-small cell lung cancer. The CDR3 protein is CASSHGTAYEQYF. Here is the DNA: TGCGCCAGCAGCCATGGGACAGCCTACGAGCAGTACTTC. The reference TRBV5-1 and TRBJ2-7 proteins fill in what lies around the CDR3, so the full variable domain reads KAGVTQTPRYLIKTRGQQVTLSCSPISGHRSVSWYQQTPGQGLQFLFEYFSETQRNKGNFPGRFSGRQFSNSRSEMNVSTLELGDSALYLCASSHGTAYEQYFGPGTRLTVT.